Included here is one TCR beta chain sequence, with context. Some clones are missing from TCRdb's copy, which holds only in-frame ones; the method was immunoSEQ multiplex PCR. The repertoire holds about 250,000 clones, with 85% as singletons. The entry originates in a study of blood T cell repertoires in COVID-19. Study-wide background: From the United States, Italy and Spain came samples of acute and convalescent COVID-19.

Participant ages covered roughly 18 to 89 years across some 25 US areas. The CDR3 covers 16 residues. The germline V gene has CDR1 MNHEY and CDR2 SVGEGT. V was cut by 5 bases and J by 9 bases, with 26 bases left in between. The sequence came from a woman between 45 and 65 years old with acute COVID-19. Sequenced material: PBMCs or T cells enriched from blood (not recorded which). The rearrangement uses TRBV6-2 or TRBV6-3 and TRBJ2-7; weak D call: TRBD1 (5 bases). The CDR3 region has the DNA TGTGCCAGCAGTCTACTAACTACGACAGATCAGGCTGCGCAGTACTTC. Translating it yields CASSLLTTTDQAAQYF.